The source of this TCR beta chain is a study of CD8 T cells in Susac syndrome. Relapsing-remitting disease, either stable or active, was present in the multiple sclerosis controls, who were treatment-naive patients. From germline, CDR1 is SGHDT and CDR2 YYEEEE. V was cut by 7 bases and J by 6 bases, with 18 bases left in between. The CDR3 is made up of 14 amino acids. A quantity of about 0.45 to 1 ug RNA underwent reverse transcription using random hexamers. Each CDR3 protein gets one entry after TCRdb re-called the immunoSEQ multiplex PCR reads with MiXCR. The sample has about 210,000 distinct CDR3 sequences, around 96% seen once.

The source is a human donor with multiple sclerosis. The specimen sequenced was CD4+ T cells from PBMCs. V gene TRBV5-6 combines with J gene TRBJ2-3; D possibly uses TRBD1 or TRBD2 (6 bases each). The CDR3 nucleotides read TGTGCCAGCCGTAAAGGGGGAGGTTCGGATACGCAGTATTTT. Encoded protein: CASRKGGGSDTQYF.